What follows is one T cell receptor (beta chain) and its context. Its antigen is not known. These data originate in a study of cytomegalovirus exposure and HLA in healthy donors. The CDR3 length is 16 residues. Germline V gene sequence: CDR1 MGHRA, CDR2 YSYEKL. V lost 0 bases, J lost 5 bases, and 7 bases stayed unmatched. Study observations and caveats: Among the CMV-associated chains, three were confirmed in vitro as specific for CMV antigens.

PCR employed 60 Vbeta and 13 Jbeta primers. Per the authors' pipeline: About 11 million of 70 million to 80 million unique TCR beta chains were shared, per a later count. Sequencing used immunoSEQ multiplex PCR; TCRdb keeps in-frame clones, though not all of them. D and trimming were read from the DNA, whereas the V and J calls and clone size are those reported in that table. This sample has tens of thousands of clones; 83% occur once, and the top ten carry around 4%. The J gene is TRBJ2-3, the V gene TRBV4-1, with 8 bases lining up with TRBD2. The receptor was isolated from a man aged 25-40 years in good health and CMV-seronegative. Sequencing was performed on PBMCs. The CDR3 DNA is TGCGCCAGCAGCCAAGAACTCCGGGGGGGAAGAGATACGCAGTATTTT. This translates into CASSQELRGGRDTQYF.